This paragraph reports one TCR beta chain. Generated by immunoSEQ multiplex PCR, the TCRdb table keeps only in-frame clones and is missing some. The table lists roughly 100,000 clones, over 85% of them singletons. J was trimmed by 6 bases and V by 6 bases; bases with no gene match: 8. The CDR3 totals 14 residues. Germline-derived CDR1 and CDR2 are MNHEY and SVGAGI. The sample comes from a study of OX40 agonist ivuxolimab in advanced cancers. Across the study: Allowance was made for prior anti-PD-1, anti-PD-L1 or anti-CTLA-4 therapy, and 35% to 40% had some. Three individuals attained partial responses, comprising one hepatocellular carcinoma case and two cutaneous melanoma cases.

This clonotype originated in an adult with an advanced solid tumor such as melanoma, head and neck, liver or kidney cancer. The chain is built from TRBV6-5 and TRBJ1-2; 9 nucleotides match TRBD1. The sequences come from CD4+ or CD8+ T cells sorted from blood, collected in a trial of the OX40 agonist ivuxolimab. The CDR3 DNA follows: TGTGCCAGCAGGGAGACCGGGACAGGGAATGGCTACACCTTC. Encoded protein: CASRETGTGNGYTF.